The clone carrying this T cell receptor beta chain has only a few counts. Its antigen is as yet unknown. Researchers reported sorting CD4+ naive, central memory, regulatory and stem cell-like memory cells via CD45RO/CCR7/CD25/CD127/CD95/CD27. Investigators reverse transcribed all isolated RNA, so they sequenced expressed TCRB transcripts. Repertoires were generated with immunoSEQ multiplex PCR, while TCRdb's copy carries only in-frame clones and drops some. The data hold around 400,000 clones, with roughly 16% observed a single time. The sample originates from a study of beta chain features in type 1 diabetes. Across the study: Patients did not differ from healthy donors in age, gender or cell yield. Regarding the study as a whole: In comparison with healthy donors, patients had naive, central memory and Treg TCRB repertoires that appeared more similar.

The specimen sequenced was naive CD4+ T cells from blood. The sequence derives from a woman between 18 and 30 years old in good health.

CDR3 sequence: CASSLGTGAYQPQHF. The CDR3 bases are TGTGCCAGCAGCCTCGGGACAGGGGCATATCAGCCCCAGCATTTT. The chain combines TRBV7-2 with TRBJ1-5, with TRBD1 identical over 10 bases. Trimming took 5 bases from V and 5 from J; bases not matched to a gene: 6. This CDR3 region has 15 residues. CDR1 is SGHTA and CDR2 is FQGNSA in the germline V gene.